What follows is one T cell receptor (beta chain) and its context. This entry comes from a study of blood T cell repertoires in COVID-19. Whole-study context: Sites in the United States, Italy and Spain provided acute and convalescent COVID-19 samples.

Authors' data handling: Amplification of reference gene primers was used by the study to estimate nucleated cell counts. Here immunoSEQ multiplex PCR was the method, and the copy in TCRdb shows in-frame clones only, minus some. Clonal size and the V and J genes are those of that table, whereas D and trimming came from the DNA. This sample has some 200,000 clones; approximately 81% occur once, and the top ten carry around 3%. CDR3 length equals 14 residues. Germline CDR1 reads MNHEY; CDR2 reads SMNVEV (reference sequence). Losses at the gene ends were 9 bases for V and 2 bases for J; bases not matched to a gene: 5.

Sample: peripheral blood. This rearrangement joins TRBV27 to TRBJ2-1; TRBD2 aligns across 9 bases. The source is a man between 45 and 60 years old who had recovered from COVID-19. The CDR3 here is CASKREATYNEQFF. CDR3 coding DNA: TGTGCCAGTAAGCGGGAGGCTACCTACAATGAGCAGTTCTTC.